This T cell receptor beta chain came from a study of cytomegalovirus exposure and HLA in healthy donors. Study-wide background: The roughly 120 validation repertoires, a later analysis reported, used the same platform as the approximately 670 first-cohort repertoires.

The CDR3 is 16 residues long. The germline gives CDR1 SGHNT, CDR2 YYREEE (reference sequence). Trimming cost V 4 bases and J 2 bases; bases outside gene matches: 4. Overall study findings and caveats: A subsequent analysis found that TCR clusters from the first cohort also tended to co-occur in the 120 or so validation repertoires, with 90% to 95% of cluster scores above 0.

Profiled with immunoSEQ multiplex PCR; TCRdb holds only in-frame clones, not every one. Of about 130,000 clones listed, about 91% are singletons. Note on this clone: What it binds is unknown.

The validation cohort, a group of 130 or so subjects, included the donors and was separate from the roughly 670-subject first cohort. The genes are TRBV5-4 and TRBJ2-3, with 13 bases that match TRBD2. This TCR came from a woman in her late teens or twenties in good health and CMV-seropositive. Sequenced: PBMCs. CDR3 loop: CASSPGTSGDTDTQYF. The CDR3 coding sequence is TGTGCCAGCAGCCCCGGGACTAGCGGGGACACAGATACGCAGTATTTT.